This T cell receptor beta chain was sequenced in a study of blood T cell repertoires in COVID-19. CDR1 is LGHDT and CDR2 is YNNKEL in the germline V gene (reference sequence). V was pared by 4 bases and J by 2 bases, with 4 bases of the junction left unmatched. The CDR3 is 14 amino acids. Assay: immunoSEQ multiplex PCR; the TCRdb copy retains only in-frame clones and omits some. The sample has some 90,000 clones; 85% to 95% are singletons. This clonotype originated in a woman aged 45-60 years in a cohort sampled during active COVID-19. The sample taken for sequencing was peripheral blood. The chain has TRBV3-1 (or the pseudogene TRBV3-2) and TRBJ2-7; the match to TRBD2 covers 8 bases. DNA of the CDR3: TGTGCCAGCAGCCCCAGCGGGAGAACCTACGAGCAGTACTTC. This encodes CASSPSGRTYEQYF.